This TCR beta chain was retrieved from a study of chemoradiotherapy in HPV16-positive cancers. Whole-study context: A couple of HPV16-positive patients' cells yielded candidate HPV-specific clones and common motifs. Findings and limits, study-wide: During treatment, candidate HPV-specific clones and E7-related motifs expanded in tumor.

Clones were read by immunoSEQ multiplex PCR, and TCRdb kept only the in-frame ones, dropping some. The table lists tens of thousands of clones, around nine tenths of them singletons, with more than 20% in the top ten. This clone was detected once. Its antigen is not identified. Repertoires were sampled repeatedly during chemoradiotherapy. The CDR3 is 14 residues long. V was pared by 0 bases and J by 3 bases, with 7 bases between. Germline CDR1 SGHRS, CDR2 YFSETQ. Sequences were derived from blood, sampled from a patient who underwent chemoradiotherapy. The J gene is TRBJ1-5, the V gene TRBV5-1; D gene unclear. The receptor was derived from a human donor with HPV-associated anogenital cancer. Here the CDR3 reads CASSLAPSNQPQHF. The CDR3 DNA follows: TGCGCCAGCAGCTTGGCCCCGTCCAATCAGCCCCAGCATTTT.